The present TCR beta chain was sequenced within a study of OX40 agonist ivuxolimab in advanced cancers. Notes on the study in general: Relative to CD4+ cells, CD8+ T cells on average had more expanded clones. Also present in some nonresponders was a low level of normalized T-cell clonal expansion.

On this clone: What it binds is not known.

Sequencing used immunoSEQ multiplex PCR; TCRdb keeps in-frame clones, though not all of them. Among about 62,000 clones listed, approximately 88% were seen once. Germline V lookup: CDR1 MNHNY, CDR2 SVGAGI (reference sequence). This CDR3 has 15 amino acids. V lost 4 bases, J lost 4 bases, and 5 bases stayed unmatched. The chain employs TRBV6-6 and TRBJ1-1; 11 nucleotides align to TRBD1. The sequencing here drew on CD4+ or CD8+ T cells sorted from blood, taken in a trial of the OX40 agonist ivuxolimab. The receptor was isolated from an adult with an advanced solid tumor such as melanoma, head and neck, liver or kidney cancer. The CDR3 spells CASSWGQGGTTEAFF. The CDR3 bases are TGTGCCAGCAGTTGGGGACAGGGGGGGACCACTGAAGCTTTCTTT.